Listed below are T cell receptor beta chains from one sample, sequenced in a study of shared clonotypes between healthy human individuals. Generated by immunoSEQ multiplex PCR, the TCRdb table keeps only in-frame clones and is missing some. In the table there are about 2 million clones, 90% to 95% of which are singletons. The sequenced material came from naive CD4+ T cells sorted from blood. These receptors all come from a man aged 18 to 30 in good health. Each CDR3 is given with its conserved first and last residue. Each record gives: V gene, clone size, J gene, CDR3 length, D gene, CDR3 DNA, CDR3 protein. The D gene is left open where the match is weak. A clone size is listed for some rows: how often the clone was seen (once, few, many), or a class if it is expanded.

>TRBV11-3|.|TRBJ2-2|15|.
TGTGCCAGCAGCTTAGGAACTAGGAACACCGGGGAGCTGTTTTTT
CASSLGTRNTGELFF
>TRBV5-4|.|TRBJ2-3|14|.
TGTGCCAGCAGTAAGGAGGGGGCTGTAGATACGCAGTATTTT
CASSKEGAVDTQYF
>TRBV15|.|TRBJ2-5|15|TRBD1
TGTGCCACCAGCAGGAAACCGACAGGGGCCGAGACCCAGTACTTC
CATSRKPTGAETQYF
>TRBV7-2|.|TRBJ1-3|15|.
TGTGCCAGCAGCTTATCCGGGACTCCTGGAAACACCATATATTTT
CASSLSGTPGNTIYF
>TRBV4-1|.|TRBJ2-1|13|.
TGCGCCAGCAGCCAAGGTCTAAACAATGAGCAGTTCTTC
CASSQGLNNEQFF
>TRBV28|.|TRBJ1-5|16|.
TGTGCCAGCAGTTTGAGTCCCCGAGGAGGAAATCAGCCCCAGCATTTT
CASSLSPRGGNQPQHF
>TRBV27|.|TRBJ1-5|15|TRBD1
TGTGCCAGCAGCCTTTCGGGACAGACCAATCAGCCCCAGCATTTT
CASSLSGQTNQPQHF
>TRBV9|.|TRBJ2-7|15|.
TGTGCCAGCAGCGTAGACGGGAGCTCTTCCTACGAGCAGTACTTC
CASSVDGSSSYEQYF
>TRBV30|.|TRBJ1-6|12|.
TGTGCCTGGAGTCCGGCCAATTCACCCCTCCACTTT
CAWSPANSPLHF
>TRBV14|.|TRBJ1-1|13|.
TGTGCCAGCAGCGCCAGCCTGAACACTGAAGCTTTCTTT
CASSASLNTEAFF
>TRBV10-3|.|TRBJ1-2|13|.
TGTGCCATCAGTGAGTCTGACATCTATGGCTACACCTTC
CAISESDIYGYTF
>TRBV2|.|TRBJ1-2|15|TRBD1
TGTGCCAGCAGGGACAGGTTTTCCCCTTACTATGGCTACACCTTC
CASRDRFSPYYGYTF
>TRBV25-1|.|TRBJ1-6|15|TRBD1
TGTGCCAGCAGTGGAATACCACGACAGGGCTCACCCCTCCACTTT
CASSGIPRQGSPLHF
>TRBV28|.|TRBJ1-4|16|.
TGTGCCACCTCGATAGGAGTCAGGGGCTCGGGTGAAAAACTGTTTTTT
CATSIGVRGSGEKLFF
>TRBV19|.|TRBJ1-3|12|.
TGTGCCAGTATTGCTGAAGGAAACACCATATATTTT
CASIAEGNTIYF
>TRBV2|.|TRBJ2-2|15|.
TGTGCCAGCAGTGAATATTCGTCATTCACCGGGGAGCTGTTTTTT
CASSEYSSFTGELFF
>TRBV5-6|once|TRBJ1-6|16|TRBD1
TGTGCCAGCAGCTTGGGACAGGGGATGGGTAATTCACCCCTCCACTTT
CASSLGQGMGNSPLHF
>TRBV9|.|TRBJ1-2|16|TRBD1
TGTGCCAGCAGCGTAGAAGGGACAGGGTTCACGCGTGGCTACACCTTC
CASSVEGTGFTRGYTF
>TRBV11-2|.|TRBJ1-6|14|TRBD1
TGTGCCAGCAGCTCCGGGACAGGGTCCTCACCCCTCCACTTT
CASSSGTGSSPLHF
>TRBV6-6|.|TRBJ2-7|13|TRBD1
TGTGCCAGCAGTCGATTGACAGGGGACGAGCAGTACTTC
CASSRLTGDEQYF
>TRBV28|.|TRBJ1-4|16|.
TGTGCCAGCAGGGGAGGGAGTCGAGCAACTAATGAAAAACTGTTTTTT
CASRGGSRATNEKLFF
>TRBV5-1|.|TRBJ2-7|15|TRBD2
TGCGCCAGCAGCCCTCTAGCGGGAGGCCCCTACGAGCAGTACTTC
CASSPLAGGPYEQYF
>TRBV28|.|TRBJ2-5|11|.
TGTGCCAGCGGGTACCAAGAGACCCAGTACTTC
CASGYQETQYF
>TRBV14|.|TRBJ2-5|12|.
TGTGCCAGCAGCCAAGTGCGGGAGACCCAGTACTTC
CASSQVRETQYF
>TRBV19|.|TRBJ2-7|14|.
TGTGCCAGTAGTATTCAGAGCAACACCTACGAGCAGTACTTC
CASSIQSNTYEQYF
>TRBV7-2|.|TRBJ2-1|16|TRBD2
TGTGCCAGCAGCCGTAACGCGGCGGGGGGGCCTGATGAGCAGTTCTTC
CASSRNAAGGPDEQFF
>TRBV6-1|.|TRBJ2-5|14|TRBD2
TGTGCCAGCAGTGAGACTAGCGGGAGAGGGGCCCAGTACTTC
CASSETSGRGAQYF
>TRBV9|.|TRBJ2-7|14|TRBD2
TGTGCCAGCAGCGCCGGACTAGATAGGTACGAGCAGTACTTC
CASSAGLDRYEQYF
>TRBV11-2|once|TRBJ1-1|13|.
TGTGCCAGCAGCGCACTGCTTCGGCCTGAAGCTTTCTTT
CASSALLRPEAFF
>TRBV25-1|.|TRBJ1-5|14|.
TGTGCCAGCAGTGCCGGAACAGGTAATCAGCCCCAGCATTTT
CASSAGTGNQPQHF
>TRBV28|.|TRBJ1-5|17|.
TGTGCCAGCAGTTTTTTTGGGATTCTAGCTGGCAATCAGCCCCAGCATTTT
CASSFFGILAGNQPQHF
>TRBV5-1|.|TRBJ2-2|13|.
TGCGCCAGCAGGAGGAGAGCTACCGGGGAGCTGTTTTTT
CASRRRATGELFF
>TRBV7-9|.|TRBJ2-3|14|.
TGTGCCAGCAGCTTAATGCCCCACACAGATACGCAGTATTTT
CASSLMPHTDTQYF
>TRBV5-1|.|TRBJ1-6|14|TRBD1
TGCGCCAGCAGCTCCGGGACAGCGAATTCACCCCTCCACTTT
CASSSGTANSPLHF
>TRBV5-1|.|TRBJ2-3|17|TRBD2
TGCGCCAGCAGCCGATCCGGGACTAGCGGGAATGCAGATACGCAGTATTTT
CASSRSGTSGNADTQYF
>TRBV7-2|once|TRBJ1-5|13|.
TGTGCCAGCAGTCCCGAAGGTGATCAGCCCCAGCATTTT
CASSPEGDQPQHF
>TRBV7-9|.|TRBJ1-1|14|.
TGTGCCAGCAGCTTAGGACAAGTGAACACTGAAGCTTTCTTT
CASSLGQVNTEAFF
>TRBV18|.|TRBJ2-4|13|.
TGTGCCAGCTCAACGGATGCCAAAAACATTCAGTACTTC
CASSTDAKNIQYF
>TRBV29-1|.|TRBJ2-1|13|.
TGCAGCGTTGAGCCGCAGGGAGACAATGAGCAGTTCTTC
CSVEPQGDNEQFF
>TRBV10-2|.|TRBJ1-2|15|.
TGCGCCAGCATGGAGGGCAGTCTAATAAACTATGGCTACACCTTC
CASMEGSLINYGYTF
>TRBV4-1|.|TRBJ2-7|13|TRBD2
TGCGCCAGCAGCCATGGGACTAGCTACGAGCAGTACTTC
CASSHGTSYEQYF
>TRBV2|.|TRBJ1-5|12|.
TGTGCCAGCGGGAAAGTGGATCAGCCCCAGCATTTT
CASGKVDQPQHF
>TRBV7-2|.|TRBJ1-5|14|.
TGTGCCAGCAGCTCAGGACAGCCCGGCCAGCCCCAGCATTTT
CASSSGQPGQPQHF
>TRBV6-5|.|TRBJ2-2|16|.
TGTGCCAGCAGTTACCCGGGGCGGGGTACCGCCGGGGAGCTGTTTTTT
CASSYPGRGTAGELFF
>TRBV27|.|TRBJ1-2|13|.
TGTGCCAGCAGACTACAGGATAACTATGGCTACACCTTC
CASRLQDNYGYTF
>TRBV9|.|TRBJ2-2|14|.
TGTGCCAGCAGCCCGGTAGCGGCGATCGGGGAGCTGTTTTTT
CASSPVAAIGELFF
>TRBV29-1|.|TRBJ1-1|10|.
TGCAGCGTTCGACAGGAGGAAGCTTTCTTT
CSVRQEEAFF
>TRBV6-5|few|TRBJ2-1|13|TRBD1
TGTGCCAGCAGTGAGGGACAGGGAAGGAGGCAGTTCTTC
CASSEGQGRRQFF
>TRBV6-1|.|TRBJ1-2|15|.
TGTGCCAGCCAACCCCGAGGCCATCCAGACTATGGCTACACCTTC
CASQPRGHPDYGYTF
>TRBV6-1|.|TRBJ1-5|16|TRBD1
TGTGCCAGCAGTGAAGTCAAGACAGGGGGTTTTCAGCCCCAGCATTTT
CASSEVKTGGFQPQHF
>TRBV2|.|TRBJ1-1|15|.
TGTGCCAGCAGGAGGGAGGTGGGATTGAACACTGAAGCTTTCTTT
CASRREVGLNTEAFF
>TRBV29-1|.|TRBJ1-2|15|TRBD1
TGCAGCGTTGAAGATATGACAGGGAGCTACTATGGCTACACCTTC
CSVEDMTGSYYGYTF
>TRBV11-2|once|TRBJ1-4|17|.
TGTGCCAGCAGCTTAGATTCCCAGGTTTGGTCTAATGAAAAACTGTTTTTT
CASSLDSQVWSNEKLFF